Here is one T cell receptor beta chain with its context. These data belong to a study of CD8+CD57+ T cells in acquired aplastic anemia. Profiling of TCR beta VDJ combinations and CDR3 sequences used genomic DNA as template. Each CDR3 protein is one row after TCRdb ran MiXCR on the reads. Altogether around 150,000 distinct CDR3 sequences are present, 70% to 80% being singletons, with the ten largest covering under 60%. For sequencing, patients were chosen who had shown expansion of CD8+CD57+ cells by flow cytometry. The source material was sorted CD4+, CD8+, or CD8+CD57+ T cells (not recorded which) from PBMCs. This receptor was identified in a human donor with aplastic anemia.

CDR3 protein: CSVEDLLVGEQYF. CDR3 sequence (DNA): TGCAGCGTTGAAGATCTCCTGGTGGGCGAGCAGTACTTC. The V and J genes are TRBV29-1 and TRBJ2-7; no definite D call. Deletions cut 0 bases from V and 6 bases from J, with 12 bases between. Germline V CDR1 and CDR2: SQVTM, ANQGSEA. This CDR3 has 13 residues.